This TCR beta chain was profiled in a study of T cell responses to AZD1222 COVID-19 vaccine. Study results and caveats: Nearly half of the spike-specific TCRs reportedly recognize variant regions that carry no mutations.

About this clone itself: Its antigen is unidentified.

This CDR3 contains 15 residues. With 3 bases clipped from V and 1 base from J, the junction kept 2 bases outside the gene matches. Per germline, CDR1 SGHNT and CDR2 YENEEA. Sequencing was performed with immunoSEQ multiplex PCR; in TCRdb, only in-frame clones are kept and a portion is missing. The top ten hold approximately 3.4% of the sample, which has 120,000 to 150,000 clones, 85% to 90% seen once. This chain links TRBV11-3 with TRBJ2-2; 7 bases map to TRBD2. The source material was peripheral blood, sampled on day 0 of AZD1222 vaccination. The source is an adult in good health. The CDR3 loop reads CASSFGRGNTGELFF. In nucleotides, the CDR3 is TGTGCCAGCAGCTTTGGGAGGGGGAACACCGGGGAGCTGTTTTTT.